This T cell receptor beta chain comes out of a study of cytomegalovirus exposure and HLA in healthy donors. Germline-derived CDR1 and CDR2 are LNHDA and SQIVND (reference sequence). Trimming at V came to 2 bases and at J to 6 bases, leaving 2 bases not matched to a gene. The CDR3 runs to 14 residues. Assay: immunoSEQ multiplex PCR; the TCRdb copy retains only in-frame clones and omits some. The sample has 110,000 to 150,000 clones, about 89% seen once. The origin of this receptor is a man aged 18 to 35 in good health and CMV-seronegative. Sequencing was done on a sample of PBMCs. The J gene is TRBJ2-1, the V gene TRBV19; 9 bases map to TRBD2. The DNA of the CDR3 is TGTGCCAGTAGTATATTTAGCGGGAGCAATGAGCAGTTCTTC. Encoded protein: CASSIFSGSNEQFF.